The entry that follows covers one T cell receptor beta chain sequence. As yet, its antigen is unknown. The data stem from a study of blood T cells in healthy people across ages. V was pared by 4 bases and J by 1 base, with 9 bases between. Germline values: CDR1 DFQATT, CDR2 SNEGSKA (reference sequence). The CDR3 contains 13 residues. A sample-barcoded 5' primer and a J-beta primer mix were used in a second PCR of roughly 6 to 11 cycles. TCRdb processed the 5' RACE reads anew with MiXCR; each CDR3 protein has one entry. The table lists roughly 680,000 distinct CDR3 sequences, 20% to 25% of them singletons, with about 3.6% in the top ten. Whole-study results and caveats: Long-lived and aged donors differed, with more naive CD4+ cells and higher diversity in the long-lived.

The authors drew around 11 milliliters of peripheral blood from each donor. The clonotype comes from a man aged 65-85 years in good health. The chain employs TRBV20-1 and TRBJ2-3; D may be TRBD1 (6 bases). Sequencing was done on a sample of blood. This chain's CDR3 is CSAIRTGTDTQYF. The CDR3 coding sequence is TGCAGTGCTATTCGGACAGGCACAGATACGCAGTATTTT.